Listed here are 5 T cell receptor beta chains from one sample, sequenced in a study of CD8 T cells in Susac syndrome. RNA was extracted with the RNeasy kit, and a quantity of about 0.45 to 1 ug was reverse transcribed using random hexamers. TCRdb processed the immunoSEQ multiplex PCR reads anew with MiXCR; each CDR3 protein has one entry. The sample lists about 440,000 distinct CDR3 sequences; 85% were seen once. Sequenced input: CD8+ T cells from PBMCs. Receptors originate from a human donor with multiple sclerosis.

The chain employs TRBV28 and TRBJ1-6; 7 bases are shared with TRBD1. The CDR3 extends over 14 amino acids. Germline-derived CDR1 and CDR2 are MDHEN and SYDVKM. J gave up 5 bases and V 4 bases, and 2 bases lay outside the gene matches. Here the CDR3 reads CASSYQGDNSPLHF. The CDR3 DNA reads TGTGCCAGCAGTTATCAGGGGGATAATTCACCCCTCCACTTT.

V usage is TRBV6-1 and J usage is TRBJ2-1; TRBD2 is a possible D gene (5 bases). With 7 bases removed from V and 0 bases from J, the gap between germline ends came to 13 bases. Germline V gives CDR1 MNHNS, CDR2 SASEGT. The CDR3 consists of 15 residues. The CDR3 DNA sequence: TGTGCCAGCACCGAGGGAGCGAGCTCCTACAATGAGCAGTTCTTC. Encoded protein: CASTEGASSYNEQFF.

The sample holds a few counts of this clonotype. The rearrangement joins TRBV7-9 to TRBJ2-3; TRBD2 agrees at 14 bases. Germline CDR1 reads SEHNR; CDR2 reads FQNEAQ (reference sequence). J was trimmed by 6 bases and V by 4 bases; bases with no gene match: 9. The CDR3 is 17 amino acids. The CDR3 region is CASSSEPGLAGADTQYF. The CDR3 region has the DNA TGTGCCAGCAGCTCAGAACCGGGACTAGCGGGAGCTGATACGCAGTATTTT.

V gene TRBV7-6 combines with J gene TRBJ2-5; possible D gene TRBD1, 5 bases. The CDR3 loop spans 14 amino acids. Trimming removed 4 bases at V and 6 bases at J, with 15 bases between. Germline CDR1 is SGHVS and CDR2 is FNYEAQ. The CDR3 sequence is CASSWGKGWQTQYF. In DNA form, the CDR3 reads TGTGCCAGCAGCTGGGGCAAGGGTTGGCAGACCCAGTACTTC.

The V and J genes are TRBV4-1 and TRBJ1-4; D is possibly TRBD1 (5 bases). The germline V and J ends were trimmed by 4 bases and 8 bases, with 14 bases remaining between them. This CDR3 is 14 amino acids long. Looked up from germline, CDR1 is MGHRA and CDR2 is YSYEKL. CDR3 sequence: CASSPGPIGEKLFF. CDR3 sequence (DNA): TGCGCCAGCAGCCCGGGGCCTATTGGGGAAAAACTGTTTTTT.